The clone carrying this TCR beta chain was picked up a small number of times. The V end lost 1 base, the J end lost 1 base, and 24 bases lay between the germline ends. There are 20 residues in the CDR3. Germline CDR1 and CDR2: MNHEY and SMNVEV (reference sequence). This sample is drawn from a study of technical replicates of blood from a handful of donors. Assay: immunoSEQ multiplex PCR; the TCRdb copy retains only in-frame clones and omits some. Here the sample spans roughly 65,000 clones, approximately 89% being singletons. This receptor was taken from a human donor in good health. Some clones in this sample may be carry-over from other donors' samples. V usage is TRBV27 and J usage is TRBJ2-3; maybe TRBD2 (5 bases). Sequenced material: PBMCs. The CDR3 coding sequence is TGTGCCAGCAGTTTATGGGTGGCGGGTCAGAATAGCTGGGGCACAGATACGCAGTATTTT. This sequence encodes CASSLWVAGQNSWGTDTQYF.